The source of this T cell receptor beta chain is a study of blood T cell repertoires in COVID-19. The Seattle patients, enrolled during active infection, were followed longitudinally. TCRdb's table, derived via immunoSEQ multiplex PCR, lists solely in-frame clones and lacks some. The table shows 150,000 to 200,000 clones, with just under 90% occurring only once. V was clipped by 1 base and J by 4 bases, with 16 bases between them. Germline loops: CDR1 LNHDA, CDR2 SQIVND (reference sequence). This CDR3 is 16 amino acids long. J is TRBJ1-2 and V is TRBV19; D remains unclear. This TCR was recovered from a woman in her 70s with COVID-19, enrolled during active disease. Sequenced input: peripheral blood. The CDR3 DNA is TGTGCCAGTAGTATAGGCCCAGGCAGGTTGGGCTATGGCTACACCTTC. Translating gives CASSIGPGRLGYGYTF.